Listed below are T cell receptor beta chains from one sample, sequenced in a study of T cells in Graves' hyperthyroidism and ophthalmopathy. Each CDR3 protein gets one entry after TCRdb re-called the multiplex PCR reads with MiXCR. Here the sample spans hundreds of thousands of distinct CDR3 sequences, roughly 14% being singletons. Material: blood. The receptors derive from a man in his late teens or twenties with Graves' ophthalmopathy. Each CDR3 is given with its conserved first and last residue.

J gene,V gene,CDR3 protein
TRBJ2-7,TRBV11-2,CASSFRTGWSYEQYF
TRBJ2-1,TRBV5-1,CASSLGAGGLDSQFF
TRBJ2-7,TRBV27,CASSSSSGARAYEQYF
TRBJ2-1,TRBV2,CASATSGYNEQFF
TRBJ1-6,TRBV7-9,CASSLGTERKLHF
TRBJ1-1,TRBV18,CASSPPRQGDLNTEAFF
TRBJ2-3,TRBV30,CAWSVRLADTQYF
TRBJ2-1,TRBV27,CASSSQGAILGNEQFF
TRBJ2-3,TRBV24-1,CATSDLKLANTDTQYF
TRBJ2-1,TRBV24-1,CATSSTTAGPYNEQFF
TRBJ2-5,TRBV27,CASSLTDQETQYF
TRBJ2-5,TRBV3-1,CASSQEEREWETQYF
TRBJ1-3,TRBV30,CAWSDWLSGNTIYF
TRBJ2-6,TRBV7-9,CASSSIFLGGAGANVLTF
TRBJ2-1,TRBV15,CATSRDRYGNEQFF
TRBJ2-7,TRBV29-1,CSVDYSFNEQYF